The sequence of this TCR beta chain was determined in a study of shared clonotypes between healthy human individuals. The length of the CDR3 is 11 residues. The V and J ends lost 7 bases and 5 bases respectively, with 11 bases between them. Germline V CDR1 and CDR2: SQVTM, ANQGSEA. Generated by immunoSEQ multiplex PCR, the TCRdb table keeps only in-frame clones and is missing some. The sample shows 2,100,000 or so clones, approximately 96% of them seen only once. This clone appeared a few times. Sequenced material: naive CD4+ T cells sorted from blood. Indicated subset: CD45RA+ positively selected. The receptor was isolated from a man between 18 and 35 years old in good health. The chain employs TRBV29-1 and TRBJ1-1; D gene unclear. The CDR3 nucleotides read TGCAGCGCCGTCCCGGAGACTGAAGCTTTCTTT. Amino acid sequence: CSAVPETEAFF.